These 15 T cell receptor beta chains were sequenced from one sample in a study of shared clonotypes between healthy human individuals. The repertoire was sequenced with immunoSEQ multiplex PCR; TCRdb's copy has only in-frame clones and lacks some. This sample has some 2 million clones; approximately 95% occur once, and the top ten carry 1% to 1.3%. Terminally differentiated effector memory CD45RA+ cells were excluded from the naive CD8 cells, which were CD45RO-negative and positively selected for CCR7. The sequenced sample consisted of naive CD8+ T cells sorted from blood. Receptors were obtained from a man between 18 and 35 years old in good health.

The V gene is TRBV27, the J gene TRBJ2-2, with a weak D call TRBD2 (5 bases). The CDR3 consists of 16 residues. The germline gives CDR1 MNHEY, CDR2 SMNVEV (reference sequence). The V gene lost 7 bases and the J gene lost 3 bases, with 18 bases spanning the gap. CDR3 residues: CASTYAAGEDTGELFF. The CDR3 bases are TGTGCCAGCACTTACGCCGCGGGTGAGGACACCGGGGAGCTGTTTTTT.

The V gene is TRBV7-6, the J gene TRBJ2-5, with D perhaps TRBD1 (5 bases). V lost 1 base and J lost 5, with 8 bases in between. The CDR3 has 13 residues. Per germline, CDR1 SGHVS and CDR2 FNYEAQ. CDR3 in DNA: TGTGCCAGCAGCTTAGTTGGGGCGGAGACCCAGTACTTC. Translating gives CASSLVGAETQYF.

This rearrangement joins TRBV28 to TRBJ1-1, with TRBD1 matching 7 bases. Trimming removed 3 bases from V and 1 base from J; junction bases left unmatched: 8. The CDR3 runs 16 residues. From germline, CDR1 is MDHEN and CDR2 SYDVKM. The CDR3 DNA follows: TGTGCCAGCAGTTTCGAAGATGACAGGGCGAACACTGAAGCTTTCTTT. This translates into CASSFEDDRANTEAFF.

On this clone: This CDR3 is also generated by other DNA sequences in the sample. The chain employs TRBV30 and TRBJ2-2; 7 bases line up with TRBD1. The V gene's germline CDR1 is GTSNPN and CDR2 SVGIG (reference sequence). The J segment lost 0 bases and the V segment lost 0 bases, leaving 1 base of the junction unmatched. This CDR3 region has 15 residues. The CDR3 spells CAWSVTGANTGELFF. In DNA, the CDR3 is TGTGCCTGGAGTGTAACAGGGGCGAACACCGGGGAGCTGTTTTTT. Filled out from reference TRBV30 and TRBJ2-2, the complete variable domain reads SQTIHQWPATLVQPVGSPLSLECTVEGTSNPNLYWYRQAAGRGLQLLFYSVGIGQISSEVPQNLSASRPQDRQFILSSKKLLLSDSGFYLCAWSVTGANTGELFFGEGSRLTVL.

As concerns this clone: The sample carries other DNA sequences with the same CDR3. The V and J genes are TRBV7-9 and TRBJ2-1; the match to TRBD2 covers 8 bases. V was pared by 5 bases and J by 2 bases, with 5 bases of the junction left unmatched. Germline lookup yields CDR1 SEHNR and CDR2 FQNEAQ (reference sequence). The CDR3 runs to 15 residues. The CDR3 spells CASSPTSDPYNEQFF. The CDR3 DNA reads TGTGCCAGCAGCCCGACTAGCGACCCCTACAATGAGCAGTTCTTC.

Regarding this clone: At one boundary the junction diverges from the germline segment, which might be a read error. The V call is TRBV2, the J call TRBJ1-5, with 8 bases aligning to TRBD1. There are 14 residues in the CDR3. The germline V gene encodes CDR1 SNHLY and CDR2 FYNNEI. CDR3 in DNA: TGTACCAGGACGACAGGGGTTAGCAATCAGCCCCAGCATTTT. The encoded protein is CTRTTGVSNQPQHF. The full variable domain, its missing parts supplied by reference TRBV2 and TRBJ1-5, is EPEVTQTPSHQVTQMGQEVILRCVPISNHLYFYWYRQILGQKVEFLVSFYNNEISEKSEIFDDQFSVERPDGSNFTLKIRSTKLEDSAMYFCTRTTGVSNQPQHFGDGTRLSIL.

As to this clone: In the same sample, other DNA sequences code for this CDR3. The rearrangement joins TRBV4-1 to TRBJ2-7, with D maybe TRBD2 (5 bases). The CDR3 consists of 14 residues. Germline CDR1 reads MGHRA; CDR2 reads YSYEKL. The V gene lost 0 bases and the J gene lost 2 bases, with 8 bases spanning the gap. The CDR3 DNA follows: TGCGCCAGCAGCCAAGATCCGAGGGCCTACGAGCAGTACTTC. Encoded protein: CASSQDPRAYEQYF.

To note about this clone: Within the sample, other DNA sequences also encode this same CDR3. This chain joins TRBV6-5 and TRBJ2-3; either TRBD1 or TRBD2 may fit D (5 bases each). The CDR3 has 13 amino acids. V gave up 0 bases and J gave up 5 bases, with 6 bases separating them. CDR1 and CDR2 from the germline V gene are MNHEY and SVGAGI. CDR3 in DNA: TGTGCCAGCAGTTACTCGAGGGGAGATACGCAGTATTTT. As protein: CASSYSRGDTQYF.

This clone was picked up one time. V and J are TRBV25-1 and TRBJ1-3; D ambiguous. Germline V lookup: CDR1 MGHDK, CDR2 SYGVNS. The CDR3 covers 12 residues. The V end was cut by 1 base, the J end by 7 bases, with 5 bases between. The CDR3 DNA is TGTGCCAGCAGTGAATTAGGTAACACCATATATTTT. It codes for CASSELGNTIYF.

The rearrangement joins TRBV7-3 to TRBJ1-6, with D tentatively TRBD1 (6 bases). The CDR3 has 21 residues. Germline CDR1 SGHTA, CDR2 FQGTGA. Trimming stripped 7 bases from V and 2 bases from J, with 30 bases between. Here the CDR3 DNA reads TGTGCCAGCACTGCGAGCCCGCAGCAGGGGAATATTCCCCCCTATAATTCACCCCTCCACTTT. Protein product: CASTASPQQGNIPPYNSPLHF.

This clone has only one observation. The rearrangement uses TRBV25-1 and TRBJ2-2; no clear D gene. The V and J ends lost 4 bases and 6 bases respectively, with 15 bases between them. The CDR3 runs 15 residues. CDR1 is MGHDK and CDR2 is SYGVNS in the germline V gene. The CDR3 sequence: CASSGKEDLPGELFF. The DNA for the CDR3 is TGTGCCAGCAGTGGGAAAGAAGACCTCCCCGGGGAGCTGTTTTTT.

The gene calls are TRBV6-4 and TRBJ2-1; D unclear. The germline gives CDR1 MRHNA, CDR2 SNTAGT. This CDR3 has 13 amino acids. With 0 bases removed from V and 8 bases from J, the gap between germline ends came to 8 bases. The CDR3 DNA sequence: TGTGCCAGCAGTGACTCGACGGGCGATGAGCAGTTCTTC. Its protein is CASSDSTGDEQFF.

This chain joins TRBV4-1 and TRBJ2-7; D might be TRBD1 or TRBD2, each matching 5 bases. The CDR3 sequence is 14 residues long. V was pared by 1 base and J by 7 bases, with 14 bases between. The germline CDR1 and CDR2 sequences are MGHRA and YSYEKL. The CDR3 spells CASSQGGEGLEQYF. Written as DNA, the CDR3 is TGCGCCAGCAGCCAAGGGGGCGAGGGGCTTGAGCAGTACTTC.

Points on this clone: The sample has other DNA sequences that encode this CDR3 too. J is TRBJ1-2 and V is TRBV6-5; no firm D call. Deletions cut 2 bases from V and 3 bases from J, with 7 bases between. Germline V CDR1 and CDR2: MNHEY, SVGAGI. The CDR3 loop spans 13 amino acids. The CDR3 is CASSYTEDYGYTF. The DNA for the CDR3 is TGTGCCAGCAGTTACACGGAGGACTATGGCTACACCTTC.

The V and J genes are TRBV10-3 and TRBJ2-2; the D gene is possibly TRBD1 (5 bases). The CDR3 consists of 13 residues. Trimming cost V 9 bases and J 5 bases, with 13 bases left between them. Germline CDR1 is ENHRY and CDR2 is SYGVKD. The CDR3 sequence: CAMATRETGELFF. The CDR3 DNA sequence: TGTGCCATGGCAACCAGGGAAACCGGGGAGCTGTTTTTT.